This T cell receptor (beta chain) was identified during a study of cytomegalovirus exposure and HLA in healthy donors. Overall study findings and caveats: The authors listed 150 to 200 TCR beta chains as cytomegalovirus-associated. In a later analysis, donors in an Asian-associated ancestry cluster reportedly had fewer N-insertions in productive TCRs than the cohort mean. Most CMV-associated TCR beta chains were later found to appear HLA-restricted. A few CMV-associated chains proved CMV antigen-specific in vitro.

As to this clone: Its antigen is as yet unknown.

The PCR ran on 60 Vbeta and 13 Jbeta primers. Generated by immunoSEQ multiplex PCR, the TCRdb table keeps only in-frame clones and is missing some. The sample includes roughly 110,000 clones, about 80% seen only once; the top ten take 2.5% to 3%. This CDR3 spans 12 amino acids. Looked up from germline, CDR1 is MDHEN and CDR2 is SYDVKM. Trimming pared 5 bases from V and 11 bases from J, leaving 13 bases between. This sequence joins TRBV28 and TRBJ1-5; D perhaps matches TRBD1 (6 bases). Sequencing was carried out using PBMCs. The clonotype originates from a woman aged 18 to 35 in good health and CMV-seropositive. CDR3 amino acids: CASSLTDRSQHF. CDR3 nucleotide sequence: TGTGCCAGCAGTCTAACCGACAGGTCCCAGCATTTT.